This TCR beta chain appears in the sequencing data of a study of blood T cell repertoires in COVID-19. Looking at the study overall: Nucleic acid was either cDNA or gDNA, and it came from T cells, B-cell-depleted T cells, or PBMCs.

CDR1 and CDR2 (germline): SNHLY, FYNNEI. V dropped 6 bases and J dropped 4; count of bases not matched to a gene: 6. The CDR3 has 15 residues. Source study methods: Researchers report that nucleated cell counts were estimated from reference gene primer amplification. Only in-frame clones appear in the TCRdb table, and some are missing; sequencing was by immunoSEQ multiplex PCR. For V, J and clone size, that table is used; D and trimming come from the DNA. This sample yields 150,000 to 180,000 clones, of which roughly nine tenths are seen a single time; less than 0.6% belongs to the top ten. The receptor was derived from a man between 50 and 59 years old with acute or convalescent COVID-19. This sequence joins TRBV2 and TRBJ2-6; 7 nucleotides align to TRBD1. The sequenced sample consisted of peripheral blood. CDR3 in DNA: TGTGCCAGCAGCACAGGGGCCCGGGGGGCCAACGTCCTGACTTTC. Translation gives CASSTGARGANVLTF.